These 27 T cell receptor beta chains were all obtained from the same sample, sequenced in a study of blood T cell repertoires in COVID-19. This table comes from immunoSEQ multiplex PCR, and its TCRdb copy is limited to in-frame clones, with some not included. The data hold under 350,000 clones, with 89% observed a single time. The specimen sequenced was PBMCs or T cells enriched from blood (not recorded which). These receptors were obtained from a woman aged 40 to 49 who had recovered from COVID-19.

This chain joins TRBV19 and TRBJ2-5, with D tentatively TRBD2 (6 bases). Germline CDR1 reads LNHDA; CDR2 reads SQIVND (reference sequence). V gave up 3 bases and J gave up 5 bases, with 19 bases separating them. This CDR3 has 16 residues. CDR3 DNA: TGTGCCAGTAGTATCAATCCGGCGGGGAAAGGGGAGACCCAGTACTTC. It specifies CASSINPAGKGETQYF.

The V call is TRBV18, the J call TRBJ1-3, with TRBD1 identical over 8 bases. Germline V CDR1 and CDR2: KGHSH, LQKENI. There are 15 residues in the CDR3. J gave up 6 bases and V 5 bases, and 9 bases lay outside the gene matches. CDR3: CASSTGQGGQNTIYF. The CDR3 DNA is TGTGCCAGCTCAACAGGACAGGGCGGCCAAAACACCATATATTTT.

V is TRBV7-3 and J is TRBJ2-2; D is undetermined. The CDR3 sequence is 15 residues long. Trimming removed 2 bases from V and 3 bases from J, with 10 bases in between. CDR1 and CDR2 (germline): SGHTA, FQGTGA. The CDR3 region is CASSLDGLYTGELFF. Here the CDR3 DNA reads TGTGCCAGCAGCTTAGATGGCCTCTACACCGGGGAGCTGTTTTTT.

The chain combines TRBV3-1 (or the pseudogene TRBV3-2) with TRBJ2-7, with 8 bases aligning to TRBD2. Germline V gene sequence: CDR1 LGHDT, CDR2 YNNKEL (reference sequence). This CDR3 has 15 residues. Germline trimming cut 2 bases from V and 6 bases from J; bases unmatched to any gene: 9. In DNA, the CDR3 is TGTGCCAGCAGCCAATTTAACGGGGGGGCGGGCGAGCAGTACTTC. It is translated as CASSQFNGGAGEQYF.

CDR3 sequence (DNA): TGTGCCTGGAGCACAGCCAATTCACCCCTCCACTTT. This codes for CAWSTANSPLHF. This sequence joins TRBV30 and TRBJ1-6, with D uncertain. Germline CDR1 and CDR2: GTSNPN and SVGIG (reference sequence). Trimming stripped 3 bases from V and 7 bases from J, with 7 bases between. The CDR3 sequence is 12 residues long.

J is TRBJ2-1 and V is TRBV5-1, with 8 bases identical to TRBD2. Germline V gives CDR1 SGHRS, CDR2 YFSETQ. After removal of 0 bases from V and 6 bases from J, the junction contained 5 bases not matched to a gene. This CDR3 spans 15 amino acids. Written as DNA, the CDR3 is TGCGCCAGCAGCTTGGGGGGGACTAGAATCAATGAGCAGTTCTTC. Translated: CASSLGGTRINEQFF.

The V gene is TRBV10-3, the J gene TRBJ2-7, with D maybe TRBD1 (6 bases). V was cut by 6 bases and J by 0 bases, with 21 bases left in between. The germline gives CDR1 ENHRY, CDR2 SYGVKD. This CDR3 region has 17 residues. The DNA for the CDR3 is TGTGCCATCAGCGCCGGGACAAGCCACTACACCTCCTACGAGCAGTACTTC. Protein sequence: CAISAGTSHYTSYEQYF.

This rearrangement joins TRBV4-2 to TRBJ1-5; tentative D call: TRBD1 (6 bases). The CDR3 contains 17 residues. The V end lost 0 bases, the J end lost 5 bases, and 17 bases lay between the germline ends. CDR1 and CDR2 (germline): LGHNA, YNFKEQ. The CDR3 reads CASSQEPVWTAYQPQHF. The CDR3 nucleotides are TGTGCCAGCAGCCAAGAGCCGGTTTGGACAGCCTATCAGCCCCAGCATTTT.

This clone turned up a few times. The V gene is TRBV12-5, the J gene TRBJ1-6; D uncertain. The CDR3 consists of 13 residues. Looked up from germline, CDR1 is LGHNT and CDR2 is FRNRAP. V shed 10 bases and J shed 7 bases, with 14 bases lying between them. Written as DNA, the CDR3 is TGTGCTACAACACAAAACGTGAATTCACCCCTCCACTTT. It translates to CATTQNVNSPLHF.

The chain carries TRBV4-3 and TRBJ2-7; weak D call: TRBD1 (6 bases). Trimming shortened V by 1 base and J by 0 bases, and 10 bases separated the two germline ends. Germline V gene sequence: CDR1 LGHNA, CDR2 YSLEER. The CDR3 contains 15 residues. CDR3: CASSQVRDNSYEQYF. CDR3 coding DNA: TGCGCCAGCAGCCAAGTCCGGGACAACTCCTACGAGCAGTACTTC.

This chain links TRBV23-1 with TRBJ2-6; D not resolved. TRBV23-1 qualifies as an ORF whose function is uncertain. The CDR3 runs 18 residues. Trimming pared 6 bases from V and 4 bases from J, leaving 22 bases between. In DNA form, the CDR3 reads TGCGCCAGCAGACCGCGTCCGGGTGCGGCGGCCGGGGCCAACGTCCTGACTTTC. As protein: CASRPRPGAAAGANVLTF.

This clone was detected only once. This chain links TRBV9 with TRBJ2-2, with D tentatively TRBD2 (5 bases). The ends were cut back, 1 base at V and 6 bases at J, with 10 bases in the middle. The CDR3 is 14 residues long. Germline V CDR1 and CDR2: SGDLS, YYNGEE. The CDR3 sequence: CASSVTASSGELFF. The CDR3 nucleotides read TGTGCCAGCAGCGTAACGGCTAGCTCCGGGGAGCTGTTTTTT.

The V gene is TRBV6-5, the J gene TRBJ1-2; 7 bases agree with TRBD1. CDR3 length: 14 amino acids. V was clipped by 0 bases and J by 7 bases; unmatched bases: 5. Germline lookup yields CDR1 MNHEY and CDR2 SVGAGI. Here the CDR3 reads CASSYSNQGVGYTF. The CDR3 DNA is TGTGCCAGCAGTTACTCGAATCAGGGGGTTGGCTACACCTTC.

The rearrangement uses TRBV10-3 and TRBJ2-7; weak D call: TRBD2 (6 bases). Looked up from germline, CDR1 is ENHRY and CDR2 is SYGVKD. CDR3 size: 14 residues. V lost 6 bases, J lost 2 bases, and 14 bases lay in between. The CDR3 protein is CAIRSGTGTYEQYF. In DNA form, the CDR3 reads TGTGCCATCAGGTCCGGGACTGGCACCTACGAGCAGTACTTC.

This clone has a single count. The DNA of the CDR3 is TGTGCCTGGAGCGGCGTAGGAGGAGTAAACACTGAAGCTTTCTTT. Its protein product is CAWSGVGGVNTEAFF. This sequence joins TRBV30 and TRBJ1-1; D call uncertain. The CDR3 sequence is 15 residues long. The germline V gene has CDR1 GTSNPN and CDR2 SVGIG (reference sequence). V lost 3 bases and J lost 2, with 16 bases in between.

The chain links TRBV7-9 to TRBJ1-1; weak D call: TRBD1 (6 bases). The germline V gene has CDR1 SEHNR and CDR2 FQNEAQ (reference sequence). The CDR3 has 15 residues. The V and J ends lost 3 bases and 5 bases respectively, with 16 bases between them. CDR3 nucleotides: TGTGCCAGCAGCTTCAACAGGGTCATGGAGACTGAAGCTTTCTTT. Residues: CASSFNRVMETEAFF.

The chain has TRBV19 and TRBJ2-1; D may be TRBD2 (5 bases). Per the germline V gene, CDR1 is LNHDA and CDR2 is SQIVND (reference sequence). This CDR3 comprises 11 residues. Trimming removed 3 bases from V and 10 bases from J, with 7 bases in between. This CDR3 is CASSIRGEQFF. The CDR3 DNA is TGTGCCAGTAGTATCCGCGGGGAGCAGTTCTTC.

The chain combines TRBV7-9 with TRBJ2-1, with 10 nucleotides matching TRBD2. This CDR3 region has 16 residues. The V and J ends lost 5 bases and 7 bases, in that order; junction bases with no gene match: 11. Germline assignment: CDR1 SEHNR and CDR2 FQNEAQ (reference sequence). Written as DNA, the CDR3 is TGTGCCAGCAGCCTCGCCCCTAGCGGGAGTGGTAATGAGCAGTTCTTC. Amino acid sequence: CASSLAPSGSGNEQFF.

The rearrangement uses TRBV4-1 and TRBJ2-2; D might be TRBD1 (5 bases). The length of the CDR3 is 14 residues. Trimming removed 2 bases at V and 5 bases at J, with 9 bases between. In germline, CDR1 is MGHRA, CDR2 YSYEKL. For the CDR3, the DNA is TGCGCCAGCAGCCAACCCAGGGTTACCGGGGAGCTGTTTTTT. It translates to CASSQPRVTGELFF.

This clone was seen only once. V gene TRBV2 combines with J gene TRBJ2-3, with 7 bases aligning to TRBD1. The CDR3 extends over 16 amino acids. Trimming at V came to 6 bases and at J to 3 bases, leaving 12 bases not matched to a gene. Germline V gives CDR1 SNHLY, CDR2 FYNNEI. The CDR3 nucleotides are TGTGCCAGCAGCAGACAGGGTTCCACCCTTACAGATACGCAGTATTTT. Encoded protein: CASSRQGSTLTDTQYF.

The V gene is TRBV3-1 (or the pseudogene TRBV3-2), the J gene TRBJ1-1, with TRBD1 matching over 7 bases. Germline values: CDR1 LGHDT, CDR2 YNNKEL (reference sequence). The CDR3 is 12 residues long. V lost 3 bases, J lost 8 bases, and 3 bases stayed unmatched. For the CDR3, the DNA is TGTGCCAGCAGCCAGACGGACAGGGAAGCTTTCTTT. Its protein is CASSQTDREAFF.

The table lists this clone with a count of one. The chain recombines TRBV29-1 with TRBJ1-5; D perhaps matches TRBD1 (6 bases). The CDR3 is made up of 13 amino acids. Per germline, CDR1 SQVTM and CDR2 ANQGSEA. The V gene lost 5 bases and the J gene lost 2 bases, with 10 bases spanning the gap. The CDR3 loop is CSVSPGGNQPQHF. CDR3 DNA sequence: TGCAGCGTTAGTCCAGGGGGCAATCAGCCCCAGCATTTT.

The chain links TRBV6-5 to TRBJ1-4, with D possibly matching TRBD1 (6 bases). V lost 7 bases and J lost 6, with 15 bases in between. The germline CDR1 and CDR2 sequences are MNHEY and SVGAGI. The CDR3 has 14 amino acids. The CDR3 sequence is CASKLGAVDEKLFF. The CDR3 DNA reads TGTGCCAGCAAATTGGGGGCAGTGGATGAAAAACTGTTTTTT.

The chain carries TRBV5-4 and TRBJ2-5, with 10 bases lining up with TRBD2. The CDR3 runs to 16 residues. The V gene end was trimmed by 0 bases and the J gene end by 5 bases; junction bases not matched to a gene: 7. CDR1 is SGHNT, CDR2 YYREEE, per germline (reference sequence). This chain's CDR3 is CASSLASGRSWETQYF. CDR3 bases: TGTGCCAGCAGCTTGGCTAGCGGGAGATCTTGGGAGACCCAGTACTTC.

The V call is TRBV29-1, the J call TRBJ2-1; a possible D gene is TRBD2 (5 bases). CDR3 length equals 14 residues. Germline CDR1 reads SQVTM; CDR2 reads ANQGSEA. V lost 4 bases to trimming and J lost 0 bases, with 10 bases between them. CDR3 loop: CSVGVASSYNEQFF. The DNA for the CDR3 is TGCAGCGTTGGGGTAGCGAGCTCCTACAATGAGCAGTTCTTC.

The rearrangement uses TRBV6-1 and TRBJ1-3; a weak D match, TRBD1 (5 bases). V shed 3 bases and J shed 0 bases, with 9 bases lying between them. In germline, CDR1 is MNHNS, CDR2 SASEGT. The CDR3 consists of 15 residues. As DNA, the CDR3 is TGTGCCAGCAGTGACAGGGATAACTCTGGAAACACCATATATTTT. This sequence encodes CASSDRDNSGNTIYF.

The chain combines TRBV7-3 with TRBJ1-5; D gene unclear. The CDR3 loop spans 16 amino acids. The V end lost 2 bases, the J end lost 1 base, and 12 bases lay between the germline ends. Germline V lookup: CDR1 SGHTA, CDR2 FQGTGA. The CDR3 DNA is TGTGCCAGCAGCTTACGGCTCACGGGGAGCAATCAGCCCCAGCATTTT. It specifies CASSLRLTGSNQPQHF.